Sequencing of this TCR beta chain was carried out in a study of T cell responses to AZD1222 COVID-19 vaccine. General study points: The study identified only six AZD1222 recipients as seropositive at baseline.

Clones were read by immunoSEQ multiplex PCR, and TCRdb kept only the in-frame ones, dropping some. Here the sample spans 130,000 to 150,000 clones, roughly nine tenths being singletons. Remarks on this clone: The target antigen is unknown.

The V and J ends lost 2 bases and 3 bases respectively, with 5 bases between them. This CDR3 has 12 amino acids. Germline values: CDR1 SGHAT, CDR2 FQNNGV. The starting material was peripheral blood, obtained on day 0 of AZD1222 vaccination. The chain uses TRBV11-2 and TRBJ2-7; perhaps TRBD1 as D (5 bases). The TCR was taken from an adult in good health. The CDR3 loop is CASSLTGYEQYF. The CDR3 DNA is TGTGCCAGCAGCTTAACAGGCTACGAGCAGTACTTC. Complete variable domain (other parts from reference TRBV11-2 and TRBJ2-7): EAGVAQSPRYKIIEKRQSVAFWCNPISGHATLYWYQQILGQGPKLLIQFQNNGVVDDSQLPKDRFSAERLKGVDSTLKIQPAKLEDSAVYLCASSLTGYEQYFGPGTRLTVT.